This T cell receptor (beta chain) was identified during a study of T-cell reconstitution after alpha-beta-depleted transplantation in children. Overall study results and limits: The origin of high day-60 TCRbeta diversity in some patients lay in surviving recipient T cells and thymic progenitors.

The table lists this clonotype with a few counts. Its antigen is still unknown. Preparing the TCRbeta library involved the use of unique molecular identifiers. TCRdb fed the PCR reads into MiXCR, producing one record per CDR3 protein. Among some 300,000 distinct CDR3 sequences listed, 9.5% to 13% were seen once. This CDR3 contains 12 residues. With 9 bases removed from V and 2 bases from J, the gap between germline ends came to 10 bases. CDR1 and CDR2 from the germline V gene are KGHDR and SFDVKD. The clonotype was recovered from a boy younger than two with acute myeloid leukemia, due to receive a stem cell transplant. The chain has TRBV24-1 and TRBJ2-7, with TRBD1 as a possible D gene (6 bases). The specimen comprised PBMCs, sampled before TCRalphabeta/CD19-depleted stem cell transplant. CDR3 coding DNA: TGTGCCACCGTTCAGGGGACCTACGAGCAGTACTTC. Amino acids: CATVQGTYEQYF.